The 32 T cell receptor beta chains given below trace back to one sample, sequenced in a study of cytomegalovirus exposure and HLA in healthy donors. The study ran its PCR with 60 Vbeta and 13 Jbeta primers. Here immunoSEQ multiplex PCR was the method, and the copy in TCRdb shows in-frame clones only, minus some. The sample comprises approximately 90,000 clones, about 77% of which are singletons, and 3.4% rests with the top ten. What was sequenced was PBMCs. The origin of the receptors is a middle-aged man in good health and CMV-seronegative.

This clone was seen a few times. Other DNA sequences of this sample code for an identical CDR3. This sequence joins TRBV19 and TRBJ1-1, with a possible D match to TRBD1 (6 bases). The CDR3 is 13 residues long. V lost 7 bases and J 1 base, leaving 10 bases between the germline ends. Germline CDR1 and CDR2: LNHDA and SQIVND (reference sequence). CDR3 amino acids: CASIPDRNTEAFF. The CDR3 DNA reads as TGTGCCAGTATCCCGGACAGGAACACTGAAGCTTTCTTT.

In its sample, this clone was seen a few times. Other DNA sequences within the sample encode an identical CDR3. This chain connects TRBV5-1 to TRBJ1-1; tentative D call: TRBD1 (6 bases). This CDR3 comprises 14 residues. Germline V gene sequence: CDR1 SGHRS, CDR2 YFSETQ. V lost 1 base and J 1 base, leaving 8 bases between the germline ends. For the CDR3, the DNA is TGCGCCAGCAGCTTGCAGGGGACGAACACTGAAGCTTTCTTT. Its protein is CASSLQGTNTEAFF.

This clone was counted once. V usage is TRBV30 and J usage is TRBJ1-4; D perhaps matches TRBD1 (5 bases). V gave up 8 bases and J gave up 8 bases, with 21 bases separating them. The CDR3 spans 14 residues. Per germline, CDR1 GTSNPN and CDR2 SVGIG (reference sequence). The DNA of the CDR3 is TGTGCCCTGGAGCGGGACGGGCGAGGGGAAAAACTGTTTTTT. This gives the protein CALERDGRGEKLFF.

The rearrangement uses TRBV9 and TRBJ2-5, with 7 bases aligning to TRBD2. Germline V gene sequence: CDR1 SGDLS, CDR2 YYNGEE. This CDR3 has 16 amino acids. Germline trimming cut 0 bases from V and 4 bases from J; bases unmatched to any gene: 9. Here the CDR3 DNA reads TGTGCCAGCAGCGTAGGCAACACGGGGGGAGTAGAGACCCAGTACTTC. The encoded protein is CASSVGNTGGVETQYF.

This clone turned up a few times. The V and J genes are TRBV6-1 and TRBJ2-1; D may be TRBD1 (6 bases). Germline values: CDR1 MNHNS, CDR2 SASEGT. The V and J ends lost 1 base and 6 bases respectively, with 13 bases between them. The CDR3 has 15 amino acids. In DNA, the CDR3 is TGTGCCAGCAGTGAAGTCGCAGGGGCGGGCAATGAGCAGTTCTTC. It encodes CASSEVAGAGNEQFF.

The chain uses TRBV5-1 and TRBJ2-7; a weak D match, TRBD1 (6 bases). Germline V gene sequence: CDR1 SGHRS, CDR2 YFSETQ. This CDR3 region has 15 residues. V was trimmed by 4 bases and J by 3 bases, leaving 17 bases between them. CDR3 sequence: CASSLGDNPFYEQYF. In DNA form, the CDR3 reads TGCGCCAGCAGCCTGGGGGACAACCCCTTCTACGAGCAGTACTTC.

The CDR3 bases are TGTGCCAGCAGTTTAGACAGGGGGGCCAATCAGCCCCAGCATTTT. Translating gives CASSLDRGANQPQHF. V usage is TRBV27 and J usage is TRBJ1-5, with TRBD1 matching over 9 bases. There are 15 residues in the CDR3. V lost 2 bases to trimming and J lost 3 bases; unmatched junction nucleotides: 2. Germline V gene lookup returns CDR1 MNHEY and CDR2 SMNVEV (reference sequence).

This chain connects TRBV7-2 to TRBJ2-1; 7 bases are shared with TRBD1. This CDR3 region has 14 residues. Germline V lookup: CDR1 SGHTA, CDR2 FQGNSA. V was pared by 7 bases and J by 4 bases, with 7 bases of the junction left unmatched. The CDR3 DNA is TGTGCCAGCAACCAGGGGGAGCTTTACAATGAGCAGTTCTTC. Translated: CASNQGELYNEQFF.

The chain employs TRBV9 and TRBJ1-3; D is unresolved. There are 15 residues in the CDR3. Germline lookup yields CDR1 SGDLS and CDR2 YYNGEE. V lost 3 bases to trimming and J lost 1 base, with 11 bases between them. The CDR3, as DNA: TGTGCCAGCAGCGCGGGGTGGGGTTCTGGAAACACCATATATTTT. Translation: CASSAGWGSGNTIYF.

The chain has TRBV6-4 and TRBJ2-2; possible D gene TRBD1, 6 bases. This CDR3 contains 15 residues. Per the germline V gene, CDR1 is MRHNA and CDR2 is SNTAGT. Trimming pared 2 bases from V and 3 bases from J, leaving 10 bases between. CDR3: CASSDGGWDTGELFF. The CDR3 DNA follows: TGTGCCAGCAGTGACGGGGGCTGGGACACCGGGGAGCTGTTTTTT.

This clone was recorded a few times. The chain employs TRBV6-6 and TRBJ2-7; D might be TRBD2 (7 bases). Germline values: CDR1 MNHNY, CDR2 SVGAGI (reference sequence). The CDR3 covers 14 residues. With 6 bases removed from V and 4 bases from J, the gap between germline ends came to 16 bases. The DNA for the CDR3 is TGTGCCAGCAGAAAGACGGGGGGCTCTTACGAGCAGTACTTC. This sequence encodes CASRKTGGSYEQYF.

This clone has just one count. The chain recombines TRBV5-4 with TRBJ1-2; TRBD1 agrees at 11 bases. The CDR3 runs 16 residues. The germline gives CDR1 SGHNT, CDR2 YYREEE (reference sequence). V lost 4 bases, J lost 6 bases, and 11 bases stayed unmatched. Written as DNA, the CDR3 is TGTGCCAGCAGCAGACTCTACGGACAGGGGGCACATGGCTACACCTTC. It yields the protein CASSRLYGQGAHGYTF.

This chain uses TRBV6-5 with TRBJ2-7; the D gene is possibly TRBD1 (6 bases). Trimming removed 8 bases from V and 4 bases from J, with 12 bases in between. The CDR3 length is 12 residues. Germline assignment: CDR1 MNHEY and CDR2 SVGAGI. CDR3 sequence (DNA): TGTGCCAGCGTTGGGACACTGTACGAGCAGTACTTC. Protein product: CASVGTLYEQYF.

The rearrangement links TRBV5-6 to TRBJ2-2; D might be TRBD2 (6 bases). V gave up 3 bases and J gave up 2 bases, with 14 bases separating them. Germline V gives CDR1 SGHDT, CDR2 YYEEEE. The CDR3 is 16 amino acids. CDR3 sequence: CASSWRAVGNTGELFF. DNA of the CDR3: TGTGCCAGCAGCTGGAGGGCAGTGGGAAACACCGGGGAGCTGTTTTTT.

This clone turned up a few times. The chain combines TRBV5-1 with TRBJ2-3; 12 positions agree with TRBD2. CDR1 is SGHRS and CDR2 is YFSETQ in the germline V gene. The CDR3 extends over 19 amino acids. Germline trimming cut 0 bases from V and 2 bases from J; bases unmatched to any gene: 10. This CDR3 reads CASSLGPPGLAGNTDTQYF. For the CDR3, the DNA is TGCGCCAGCAGCTTGGGGCCACCGGGACTAGCGGGCAACACAGATACGCAGTATTTT.

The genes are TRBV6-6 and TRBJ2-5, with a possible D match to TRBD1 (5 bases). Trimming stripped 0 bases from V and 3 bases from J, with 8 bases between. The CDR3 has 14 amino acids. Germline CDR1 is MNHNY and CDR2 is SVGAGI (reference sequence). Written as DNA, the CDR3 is TGTGCCAGCAGTTACTCCCAGGGAAAAGAGACCCAGTACTTC. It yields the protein CASSYSQGKETQYF.

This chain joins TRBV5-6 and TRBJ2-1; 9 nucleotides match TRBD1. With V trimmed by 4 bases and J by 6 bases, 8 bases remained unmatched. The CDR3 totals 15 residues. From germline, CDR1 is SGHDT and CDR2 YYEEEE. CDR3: CASSGRDRAPNEQFF. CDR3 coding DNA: TGTGCCAGCAGCGGCCGGGACAGGGCCCCCAATGAGCAGTTCTTC. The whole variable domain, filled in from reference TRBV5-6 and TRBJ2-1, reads DAGVTQSPTHLIKTRGQQVTLRCSPKSGHDTVSWYQQALGQGPQFIFQYYEEEERQRGNFPDRFSGHQFPNYSSELNVNALLLGDSALYLCASSGRDRAPNEQFFGPGTRLTVL.

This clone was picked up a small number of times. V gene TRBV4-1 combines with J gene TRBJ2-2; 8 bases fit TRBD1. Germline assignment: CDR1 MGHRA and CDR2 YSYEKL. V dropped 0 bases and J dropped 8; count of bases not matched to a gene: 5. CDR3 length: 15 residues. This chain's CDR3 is CASSQDSQGAGELFF. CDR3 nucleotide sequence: TGCGCCAGCAGCCAAGATTCCCAGGGGGCTGGGGAGCTGTTTTTT.

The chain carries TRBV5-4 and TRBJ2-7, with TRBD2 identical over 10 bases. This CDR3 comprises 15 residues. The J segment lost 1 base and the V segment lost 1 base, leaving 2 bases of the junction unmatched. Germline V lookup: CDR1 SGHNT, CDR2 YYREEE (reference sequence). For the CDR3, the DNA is TGTGCCAGCAGCTTGACTAGCGGGAAGTCCTACGAGCAGTACTTC. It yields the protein CASSLTSGKSYEQYF.

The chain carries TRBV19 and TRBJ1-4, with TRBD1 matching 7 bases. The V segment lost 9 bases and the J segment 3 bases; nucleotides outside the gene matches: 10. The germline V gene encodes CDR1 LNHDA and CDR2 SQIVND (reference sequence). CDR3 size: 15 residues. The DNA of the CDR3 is TGTGCCAGCCAGACAGGACAGGCCGCTAATGAAAAACTGTTTTTT. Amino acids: CASQTGQAANEKLFF.

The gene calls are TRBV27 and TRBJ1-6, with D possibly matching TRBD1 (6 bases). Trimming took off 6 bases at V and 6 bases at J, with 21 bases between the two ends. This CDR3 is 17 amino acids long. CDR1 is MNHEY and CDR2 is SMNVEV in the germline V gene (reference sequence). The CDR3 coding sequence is TGTGCCAGCAGACGTAGCCTGACAGGTCTGGCTAATTCACCCCTCCACTTT. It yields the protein CASRRSLTGLANSPLHF.

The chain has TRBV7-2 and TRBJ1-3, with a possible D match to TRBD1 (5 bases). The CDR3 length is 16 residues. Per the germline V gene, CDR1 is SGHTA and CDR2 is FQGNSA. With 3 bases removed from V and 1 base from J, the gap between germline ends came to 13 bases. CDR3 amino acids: CASSFGGGISGNTIYF. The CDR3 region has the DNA TGTGCCAGCAGCTTTGGGGGGGGAATATCTGGAAACACCATATATTTT. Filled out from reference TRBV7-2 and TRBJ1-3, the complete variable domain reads GAGVSQSPSNKVTEKGKDVELRCDPISGHTALYWYRQSLGQGLEFLIYFQGNSAPDKSGLPSDRFSAERTGGSVSTLTIQRTQQEDSAVYLCASSFGGGISGNTIYFGEGSWLTVV.

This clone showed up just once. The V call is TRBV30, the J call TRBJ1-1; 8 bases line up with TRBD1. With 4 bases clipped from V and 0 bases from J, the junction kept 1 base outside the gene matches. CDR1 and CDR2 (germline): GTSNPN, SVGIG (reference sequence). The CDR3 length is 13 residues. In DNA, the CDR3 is TGTGCCTGGATGACAGGGGTGAACACTGAAGCTTTCTTT. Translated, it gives CAWMTGVNTEAFF.

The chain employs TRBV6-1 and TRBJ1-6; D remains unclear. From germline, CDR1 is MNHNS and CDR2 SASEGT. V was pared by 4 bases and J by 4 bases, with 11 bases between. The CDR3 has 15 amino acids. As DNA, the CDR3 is TGTGCCAGCAGTGGCGAAGGCGGGTATAATTCACCCCTCCACTTT. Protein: CASSGEGGYNSPLHF.

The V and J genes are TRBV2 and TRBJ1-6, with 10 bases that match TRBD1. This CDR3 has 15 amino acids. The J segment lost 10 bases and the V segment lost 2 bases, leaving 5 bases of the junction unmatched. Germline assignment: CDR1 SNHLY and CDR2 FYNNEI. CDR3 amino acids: CASSESRTGGSPLHF. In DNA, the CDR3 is TGTGCCAGCAGTGAATCGAGGACAGGGGGATCACCCCTCCACTTT.

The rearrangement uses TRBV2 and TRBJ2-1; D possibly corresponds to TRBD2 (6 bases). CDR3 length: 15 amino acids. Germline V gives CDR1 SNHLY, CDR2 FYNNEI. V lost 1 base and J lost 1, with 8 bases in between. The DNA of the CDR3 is TGTGCCAGCAGTGAAGATGGGACTTCCTACAATGAGCAGTTCTTC. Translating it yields CASSEDGTSYNEQFF.

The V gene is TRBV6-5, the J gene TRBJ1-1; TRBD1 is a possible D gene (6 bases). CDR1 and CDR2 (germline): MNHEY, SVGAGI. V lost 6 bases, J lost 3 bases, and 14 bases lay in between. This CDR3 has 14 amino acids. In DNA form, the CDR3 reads TGTGCCAGCAGAAACACAGGGAGGGACACTGAAGCTTTCTTT. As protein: CASRNTGRDTEAFF.

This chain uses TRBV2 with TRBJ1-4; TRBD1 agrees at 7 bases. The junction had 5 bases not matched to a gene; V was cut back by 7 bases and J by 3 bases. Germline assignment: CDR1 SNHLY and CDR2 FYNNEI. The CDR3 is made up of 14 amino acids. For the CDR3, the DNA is TGTGCCAGCAAGCAAGGGGGCCCTAATGAAAAACTGTTTTTT. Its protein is CASKQGGPNEKLFF.

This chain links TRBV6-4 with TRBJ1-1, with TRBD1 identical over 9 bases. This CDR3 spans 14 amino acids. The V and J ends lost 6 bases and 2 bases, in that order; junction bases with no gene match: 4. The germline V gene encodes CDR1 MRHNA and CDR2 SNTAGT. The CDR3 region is CASRGQGSNTEAFF. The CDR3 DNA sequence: TGTGCCAGCAGAGGACAGGGGTCCAACACTGAAGCTTTCTTT.

For the CDR3, the DNA is TGTGCCAGCAGCTTGGATGCGAATAACTATGGCTACACCTTC. This encodes CASSLDANNYGYTF. This chain uses TRBV5-5 with TRBJ1-2; D call uncertain. Trimming left V 0 bases short and J 1 base short, with 7 bases between. There are 14 residues in the CDR3. Germline values: CDR1 SGHKS, CDR2 YYEKEE (reference sequence).

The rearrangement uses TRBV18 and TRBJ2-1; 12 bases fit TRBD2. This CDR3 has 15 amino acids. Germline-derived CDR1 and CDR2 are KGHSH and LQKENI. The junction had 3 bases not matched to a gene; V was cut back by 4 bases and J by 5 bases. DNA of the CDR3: TGTGCCAGCTCACGCCTAGCGGGGGGGAACAATGAGCAGTTCTTC. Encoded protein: CASSRLAGGNNEQFF.

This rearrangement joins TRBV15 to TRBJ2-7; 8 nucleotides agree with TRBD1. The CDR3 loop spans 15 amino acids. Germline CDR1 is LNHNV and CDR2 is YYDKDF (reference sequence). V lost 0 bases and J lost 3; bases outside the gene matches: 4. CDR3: CATSREGRGLYEQYF. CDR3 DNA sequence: TGTGCCACCAGCAGAGAAGGCAGGGGGCTCTACGAGCAGTACTTC.